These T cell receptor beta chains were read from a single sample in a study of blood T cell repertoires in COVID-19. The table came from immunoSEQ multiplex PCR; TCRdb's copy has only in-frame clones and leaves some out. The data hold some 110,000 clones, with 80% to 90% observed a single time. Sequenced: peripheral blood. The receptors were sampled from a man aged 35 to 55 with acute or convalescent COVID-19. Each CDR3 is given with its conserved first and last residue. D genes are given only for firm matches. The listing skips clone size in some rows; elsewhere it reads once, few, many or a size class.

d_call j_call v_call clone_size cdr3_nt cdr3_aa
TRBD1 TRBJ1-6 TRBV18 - TGTGCCAGCTCATCGACAGGGGCTAGGGATTCACCCCTCCACTTT CASSSTGARDSPLHF
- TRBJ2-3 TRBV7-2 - TGTGCCAGCAGCTTAGATGTGGGCCCAGATACGCAGTATTTT CASSLDVGPDTQYF
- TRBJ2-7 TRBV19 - TGTGCCAGTAGTAGGGGATGGGAGTCCTACGAGCAGTACTTC CASSRGWESYEQYF
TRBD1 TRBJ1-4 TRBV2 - TGTGCCAGCAGACAACGGGACAGGGGTAACGAAAAACTGTTTTTT CASRQRDRGNEKLFF
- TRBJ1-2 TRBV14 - TGTGCCAGCAGCCCGGGACACGCTAACTATGGCTACACCTTC CASSPGHANYGYTF
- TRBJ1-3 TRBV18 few TGTGCCAGCTCACCAGGGCGCGGAAACACCATATATTTT CASSPGRGNTIYF
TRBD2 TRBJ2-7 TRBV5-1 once TGCGCCAGCAGCTGGCCCCAAACTAGCGGGAGGGTCTACGAGCAGTACTTC CASSWPQTSGRVYEQYF
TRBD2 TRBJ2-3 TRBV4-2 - TGTGCCAGCAGCCCGGGACTAGCGGAGAGCACAGATACGCAGTATTTT CASSPGLAESTDTQYF
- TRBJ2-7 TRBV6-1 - TGTGCCAGCAGTGAACTCCGGGACTCCGCCTACGAGCAGTACTTC CASSELRDSAYEQYF
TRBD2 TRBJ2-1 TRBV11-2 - TGTGCCAGCAGCTCGCCGGGCTACCTCAGCGGGATCACCTACAATGAGCAGTTCTTC CASSSPGYLSGITYNEQFF
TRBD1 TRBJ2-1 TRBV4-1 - TGCGCCAGCAGCCAACTCGGGACAGACTACAATGAGCAGTTCTTC CASSQLGTDYNEQFF
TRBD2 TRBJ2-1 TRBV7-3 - TGTGCCAGCAGCTTAGGAGCGGGGGATTACAATGAGCAGTTCTTC CASSLGAGDYNEQFF
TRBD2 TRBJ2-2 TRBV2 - TGTGCCAGCAAGAGTCCGCCTAGCGGGAGAGGATATGATTGCTTAAACACCGGGGAGCTGTTTTTT CASKSPPSGRGYDCLNTGELFF
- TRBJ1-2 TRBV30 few TGTGCCCTGGGCGTAAACTATGGCTACACCTTC CALGVNYGYTF
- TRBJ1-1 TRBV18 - TGTGCCAGCTCAGGCAGGGAGGACACTGAAGCTTTCTTT CASSGREDTEAFF
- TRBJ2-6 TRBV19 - TGTGCCAGCAAAGCAGGGACTGGGGCCAACGTCCTGACTTTC CASKAGTGANVLTF
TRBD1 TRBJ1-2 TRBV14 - TGTGCCAGCTTTGGACAGGGAACTTATGGCTACACCTTC CASFGQGTYGYTF
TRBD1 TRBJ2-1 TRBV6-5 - TGTGCCAGCAGTACAGGGGGCGCAGTCTACAATGAGCAGTTCTTC CASSTGGAVYNEQFF
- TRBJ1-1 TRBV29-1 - TGCAGCGGCGGGATGGGGGGTAACACTGAAGCTTTCTTT CSGGMGGNTEAFF
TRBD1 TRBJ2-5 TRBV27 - TGTGCCAGCAGCCGGGACAGGGGAGCTGAAGAGACCCAGTACTTC CASSRDRGAEETQYF
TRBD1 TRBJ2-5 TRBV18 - TGTGCCAGCTCACCTCGCCAGGGGGCGGAGACCCAGTACTTC CASSPRQGAETQYF
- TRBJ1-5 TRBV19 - TGTGCCAGTAGTATAGATTCCGATCAGCCCCAGCATTTT CASSIDSDQPQHF
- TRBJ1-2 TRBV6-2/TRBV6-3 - TGTGCCAGCAGTAATACAGAGTATGGCTACACCTTC CASSNTEYGYTF
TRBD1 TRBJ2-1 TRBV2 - TGTGCCAGCAGTCCTGGACAGGTCGGGAATGAGCAGTTCTTC CASSPGQVGNEQFF
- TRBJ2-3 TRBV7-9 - TGTGCCAGCGGACTACACACAGATACGCAGTATTTT CASGLHTDTQYF
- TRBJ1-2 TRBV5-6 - TGTGCCAGCAGATCCTACGGGGAAAGGTTAGAGGATGGCTACACCTTC CASRSYGERLEDGYTF
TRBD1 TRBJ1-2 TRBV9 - TGTGCCAGCAGCGTACCCGGACAGGGGAGGGGCTACACCTTC CASSVPGQGRGYTF
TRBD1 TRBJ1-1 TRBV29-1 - TGCAGCGTTTCAGGGGGCCCCACTGAAGCTTTCTTT CSVSGGPTEAFF
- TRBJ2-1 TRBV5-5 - TGTGCCAGCAGCGCGGCTGCTTATGGTGAGGGTGAGCAGTTCTTC CASSAAAYGEGEQFF
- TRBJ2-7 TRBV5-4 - TGTGCCAGCAGCGACGGCATACAGGCCTACGAGCAGTACTTC CASSDGIQAYEQYF
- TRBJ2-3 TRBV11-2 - TGTGCCAGCAGCTTAAGGGGAACAAGCACAGATACGCAGTATTTT CASSLRGTSTDTQYF
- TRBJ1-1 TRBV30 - TGTGCCTGGAGTATGCGCTGGAACCCAGGCGCTAAGAACACTGAAGCTTTCTTT CAWSMRWNPGAKNTEAFF
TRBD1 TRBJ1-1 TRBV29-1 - TGCAGCGTTTCAGGGGGAGACACTGAAGCTTTCTTT CSVSGGDTEAFF
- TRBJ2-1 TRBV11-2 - TGTGCCAGCAGCTTCAACGGGGGTTTTGATCGGACTGAGCAGTTCTTC CASSFNGGFDRTEQFF
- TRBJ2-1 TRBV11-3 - TGTGCCAGCAGCTTAGATACCAGGGGTGGGAACAATGAGCAGTTCTTC CASSLDTRGGNNEQFF
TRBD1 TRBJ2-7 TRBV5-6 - TGTGCCAGCAGCTTGGCCGGGACAGGGTACGAGCAGTACTTC CASSLAGTGYEQYF
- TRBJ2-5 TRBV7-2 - TGTGCCAGCAGCTTAACGGGTCCCCAAGAGACCCAGTACTTC CASSLTGPQETQYF
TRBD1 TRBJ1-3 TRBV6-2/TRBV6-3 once TGTGCCAGCAGCAGAAGGGACAGATCGAACTCTGGAAACACCATATATTTT CASSRRDRSNSGNTIYF
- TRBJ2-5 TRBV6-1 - TGTGCCAGCAGTAACGGGCCGGGGGCCCAGTACTTC CASSNGPGAQYF
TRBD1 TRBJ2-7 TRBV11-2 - TGTGCCAGCAGCCCGACAGGGGGCTTCTCTTACGAGCAGTACTTC CASSPTGGFSYEQYF
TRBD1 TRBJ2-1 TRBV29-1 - TGCAGCGTTGAAGACGCACAGGGGTCGAGGAATGAGCAGTTCTTC CSVEDAQGSRNEQFF
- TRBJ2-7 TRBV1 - TGCACGGAGATTGAGGAGCAGTACTTC CTEIEEQYF
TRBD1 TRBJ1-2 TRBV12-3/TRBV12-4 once TGTGCCAGCAGTTTTGGACAGGGTCGAGGCTACACCTTC CASSFGQGRGYTF
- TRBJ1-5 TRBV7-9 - TGTGCCAGCAGCGCGGGGTATAGCAATCAGCCCCAGCATTTT CASSAGYSNQPQHF
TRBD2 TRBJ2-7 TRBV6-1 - TGTGCCAGCAGTGAAGCTTGGTCCGGGGGAGGGTACGAGCAGTACTTC CASSEAWSGGGYEQYF
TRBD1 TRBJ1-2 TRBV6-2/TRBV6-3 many TGTGCCAGCAGTCCAAGGACAGGGAGAAGGCTCTATGGCTACACCTTC CASSPRTGRRLYGYTF
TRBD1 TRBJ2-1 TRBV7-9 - TGTGCCAGCAGCTTGGGACAGGGGGCTCTCAATGAGCAGTTCTTC CASSLGQGALNEQFF
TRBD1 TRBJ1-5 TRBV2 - TGTGCCAGCGGGAGGTCAGGGGGCGTTCCTCAACAGCCCCAGCATTTT CASGRSGGVPQQPQHF
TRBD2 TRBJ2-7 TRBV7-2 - TGTGCCAGCAGCTTGACTAGCGGGGGGTCCTACTCCTACGAGCAGTACTTC CASSLTSGGSYSYEQYF
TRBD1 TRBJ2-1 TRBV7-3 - TGTGCCAGCAGCTTGTACAGGGGAGCCAATGAGCAGTTCTTC CASSLYRGANEQFF
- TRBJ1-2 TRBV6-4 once TGTGCCAGCAAAGCCTCGGGACACGGGGGCTACACCTTC CASKASGHGGYTF
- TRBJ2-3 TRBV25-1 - TGTGCCAGCAGCGATCGCGGGGGCCCTCCTTATACGCAGTATTTT CASSDRGGPPYTQYF
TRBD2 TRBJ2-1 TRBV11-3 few TGTGCCAGCAGCCAAACGAGCGGGGGAGAGCAGTTCTTC CASSQTSGGEQFF
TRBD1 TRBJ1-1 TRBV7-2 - TGTGCCAGCAGCTCCCAGGGACAGGGAAGGACTGAAGCTTTCTTT CASSSQGQGRTEAFF
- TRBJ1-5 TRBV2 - TGTGCCAGCAGTGAAGGGCCGGGAACTCAGCCCCAGCATTTT CASSEGPGTQPQHF
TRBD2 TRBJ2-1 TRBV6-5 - TGTGCCAGCAGTCCGTCGTGGGGGGGACTCAATGAGCAGTTCTTC CASSPSWGGLNEQFF
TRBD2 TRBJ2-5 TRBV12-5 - TGTGCTAGTGGTTTGGTACTTACTAGCGGGAGCACAAGGGGCGAGACCCAGTACTTC CASGLVLTSGSTRGETQYF
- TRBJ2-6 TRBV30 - TGTGCCCTGGGTCCGGGACACTTAAGTTCTGGGGCCAACGTCCTGACTTTC CALGPGHLSSGANVLTF
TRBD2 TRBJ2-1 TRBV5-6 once TGTGCCAGCAGCTTGCAAACTAGCGGGAGGGACAATGAGCAGTTCTTC CASSLQTSGRDNEQFF
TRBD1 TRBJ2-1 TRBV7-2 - TGTGCCAGCAGCCACGGACAGGGGGCGGGGAATGAGCAGTTCTTC CASSHGQGAGNEQFF